The next 4 T cell receptor beta chains were all read from a single sample in a study of T cell changes during pregnancy in multiple sclerosis. Clones were read by immunoSEQ multiplex PCR, and TCRdb kept only the in-frame ones, dropping some. Altogether 20,000 to 25,000 clones are present, over 80% being singletons, with the ten largest covering about 7%. Sequences were derived from CD8+ T cells from peripheral blood mononuclear cells, sampled in the third trimester of pregnancy. The receptors were sampled from a female donor with multiple sclerosis, enrolled in a pregnancy study.

The chain links TRBV6-5 to TRBJ2-2; 9 positions agree with TRBD2. Germline V lookup: CDR1 MNHEY, CDR2 SVGAGI. V trimming: 4 bases; J trimming: 5 bases; junction bases outside the gene matches: 2. The CDR3 length is 14 residues. CDR3 protein: CASSFTSGTGELFF. DNA for the CDR3: TGTGCCAGCAGTTTCACTAGCGGGACCGGGGAGCTGTTTTTT.

The V gene is TRBV29-1, the J gene TRBJ2-3; the D gene is possibly TRBD1 (5 bases). Germline CDR1 and CDR2: SQVTM and ANQGSEA. The CDR3 covers 16 residues. V was trimmed by 4 bases and J by 8 bases, leaving 25 bases between them. CDR3 DNA sequence: TGCAGCGTTGTCAAAGGGGATCCCAATTTTAAGGGTACGCAGTATTTT. Translated: CSVVKGDPNFKGTQYF.

This chain uses TRBV15 with TRBJ2-7; TRBD2 is a possible D gene (7 bases). There are 15 residues in the CDR3. The ends were cut back, 5 bases at V and 1 base at J, with 15 bases in the middle. In germline, CDR1 is LNHNV, CDR2 YYDKDF (reference sequence). CDR3 sequence reads: CATSPRRGGSYEQYF. The CDR3 DNA reads TGTGCCACCAGCCCTCGCAGGGGAGGGTCCTACGAGCAGTACTTC. The whole variable domain, filled in from reference TRBV15 and TRBJ2-7, reads DAMVIQNPRYQVTQFGKPVTLSCSQTLNHNVMYWYQQKSSQAPKLLFHYYDKDFNNEADTPDNFQSRRPNTSFCFLDIRSPGLGDTAMYLCATSPRRGGSYEQYFGPGTRLTVT.

The genes are TRBV16 and TRBJ1-2, with TRBD1 as a possible D gene (5 bases). Deletions cut 0 bases from V and 2 bases from J, with 7 bases between. Germline V gene lookup returns CDR1 KGHSY and CDR2 FQNENV. The CDR3 is 14 amino acids. CDR3 bases: TGTGCCAGCAGCCAATCCCAGGGAAACTATGGCTACACCTTC. As protein: CASSQSQGNYGYTF.